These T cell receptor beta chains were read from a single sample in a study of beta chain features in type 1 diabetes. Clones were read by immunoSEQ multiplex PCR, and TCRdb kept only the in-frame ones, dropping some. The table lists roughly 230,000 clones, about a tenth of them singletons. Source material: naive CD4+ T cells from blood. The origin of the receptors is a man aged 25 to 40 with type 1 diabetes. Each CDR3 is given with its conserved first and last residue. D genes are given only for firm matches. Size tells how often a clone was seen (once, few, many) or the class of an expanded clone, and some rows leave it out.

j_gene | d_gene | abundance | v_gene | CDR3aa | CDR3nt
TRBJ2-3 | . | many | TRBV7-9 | CASSLSGADTQYF | TGTGCCAGCAGCTTGAGCGGTGCAGATACGCAGTATTTT
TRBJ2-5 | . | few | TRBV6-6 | CASSYRRGETQYF | TGTGCCAGCAGTTACCGTAGGGGGGAGACCCAGTACTTC
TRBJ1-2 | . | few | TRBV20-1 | CSAYPRSGYTF | TGCAGTGCTTACCCCCGGTCGGGCTACACCTTC
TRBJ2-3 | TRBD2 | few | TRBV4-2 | CASSRGNSGGAADTQYF | TGTGCCAGCAGCCGAGGAAATAGCGGGGGGGCCGCAGATACGCAGTATTTT
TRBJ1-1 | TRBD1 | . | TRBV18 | CASSPTGQLRTEAFF | TGTGCCAGCTCACCGACGGGACAGCTGCGCACTGAAGCTTTCTTT
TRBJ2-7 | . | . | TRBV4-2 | CASSQDKTAKVHEQYF | TGTGCCAGCAGCCAAGATAAGACAGCTAAGGTACACGAGCAGTACTTC
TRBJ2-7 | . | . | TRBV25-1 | CASSERQGLSYEQYF | TGTGCCAGCAGTGAACGGCAGGGCCTCTCCTACGAGCAGTACTTC
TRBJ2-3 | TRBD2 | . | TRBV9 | CASSPRLAFTDTQYF | TGTGCCAGCAGCCCTAGACTAGCTTTCACAGATACGCAGTATTTT
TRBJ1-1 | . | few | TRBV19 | CASNYYPHGTEAFF | TGTGCCAGTAATTACTATCCTCATGGTACTGAAGCTTTCTTT
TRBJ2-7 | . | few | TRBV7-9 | CASSRAMSEQYF | TGTGCCAGCAGCAGAGCCATGAGCGAGCAGTACTTC
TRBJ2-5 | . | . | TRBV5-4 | CASSLLGGGLQETQYF | TGTGCCAGCAGCTTGTTAGGCGGAGGACTCCAAGAGACCCAGTACTTC
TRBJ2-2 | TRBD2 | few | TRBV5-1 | CASSFLAGSTGELFF | TGCGCCAGCAGCTTTCTAGCGGGCTCCACCGGGGAGCTGTTTTTT
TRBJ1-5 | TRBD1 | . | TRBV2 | CASKFRGESNQPQHF | TGTGCCAGCAAATTCAGGGGGGAGAGCAATCAGCCCCAGCATTTT